A single sample gave rise to the 31 T cell receptor beta chains below, sequenced in a study of regulatory T cells in long-lasting Graves disease. Time point defined: newly diagnosed GD, antithyroid drugs for less than 3 months. Construction of the TCR library relied on RNA isolated from PBMCs. Sequencing libraries for TCR beta were prepared with iRepertoire HTBI primers and Arm-PCR of CDR3 regions. MiXCR, run by TCRdb on the multiplex PCR reads, gives a single entry per CDR3 protein. The sample lists 500,000 to 700,000 distinct CDR3 sequences, 15% to 20% occurring once. The same sample was also used in a study of T cells in Graves' hyperthyroidism and ophthalmopathy.

The input for sequencing was peripheral blood mononuclear cells (PBMCs), taken at new diagnosis, from a patient treated with antithyroid drugs. The receptor source for this set is a woman under 40 with Graves disease.

V usage is TRBV7-2 and J usage is TRBJ2-7; 8 positions match TRBD1. Germline lookup yields CDR1 SGHTA and CDR2 FQGNSA. There are 14 residues in the CDR3. V shed 2 bases and J 4 bases; nucleotides not matched to a gene: 4. CDR3 sequence reads: CASSLTGTGYEQYF. DNA of the CDR3: TGTGCCAGCAGCTTAACCGGGACAGGATACGAGCAGTACTTC.

This rearrangement joins TRBV28 to TRBJ1-6; D is unresolved. The CDR3 loop spans 12 amino acids. From germline, CDR1 is MDHEN and CDR2 SYDVKM. The V and J ends lost 9 bases and 5 bases respectively, with 8 bases between them. CDR3 nucleotide sequence: TGTGCCAGTGGGAGGAATAATTCACCCCTCCACTTT. Its translation: CASGRNNSPLHF.

This CDR3 reads CASSRDKNEKLFF. CDR3 nucleotides: TGTGCCAGCAGCCGGGACAAGAATGAAAAACTGTTTTTT. The chain employs TRBV5-6 and TRBJ1-4, with D possibly being TRBD1 (6 bases). Between the trimmed V and J ends, which lost 4 bases and 5 bases, there was a span of 9 bases. This CDR3 spans 13 amino acids. Germline lookup yields CDR1 SGHDT and CDR2 YYEEEE.

The V call is TRBV11-2, the J call TRBJ2-4; 7 nucleotides align to TRBD2. V dropped 7 bases and J dropped 8; count of bases not matched to a gene: 14. The germline CDR1 and CDR2 sequences are SGHAT and FQNNGV. The CDR3 loop spans 15 amino acids. The CDR3 DNA reads as TGTGCCAGCACCACGGCGGGTAGGGAGGGAGACATTCAGTACTTC. Amino acids: CASTTAGREGDIQYF.

This clonotype appeared many times. V is TRBV5-1 and J is TRBJ1-1; D might be TRBD1 (5 bases). V lost 4 bases to trimming and J lost 0 bases, with 10 bases between them. This CDR3 has 14 amino acids. Germline V gene sequence: CDR1 SGHRS, CDR2 YFSETQ. CDR3 region: CASSGDLMNTEAFF. The CDR3 nucleotides are TGCGCCAGCAGCGGGGACCTTATGAACACTGAAGCTTTCTTT.

At least ten counts were recorded for this clonotype. CDR3 DNA sequence: TGTGCCACCTTCCTGGGACAGGGTCCCAATCAGCCCCAGCATTTT. Protein product: CATFLGQGPNQPQHF. V is TRBV28 and J is TRBJ1-5; 9 bases line up with TRBD1. J gave up 3 bases and V 10 bases, and 10 bases lay outside the gene matches. CDR3 length equals 15 residues. Germline CDR1 MDHEN, CDR2 SYDVKM.

This clonotype was observed a few times. The J gene is TRBJ2-7, the V gene TRBV7-2; 9 bases are a match to TRBD2. J gave up 6 bases and V 5 bases, and 14 bases lay outside the gene matches. CDR3 size: 16 residues. The V gene's germline CDR1 is SGHTA and CDR2 FQGNSA. The CDR3 DNA is TGTGCCAGCAGCCCGTTGTCGCTAGCGGGAAACTCCGAGCAGTACTTC. Protein sequence: CASSPLSLAGNSEQYF.

V gene TRBV6-1 combines with J gene TRBJ2-2, with a tentative D call TRBD1 (6 bases). The CDR3 is made up of 15 amino acids. Germline assignment: CDR1 MNHNS and CDR2 SASEGT. V lost 3 bases, J lost 6 bases, and 14 bases lay in between. CDR3 residues: CASSEVGGFAGELFF. The DNA for the CDR3 is TGTGCCAGCAGTGAGGTTGGGGGCTTCGCCGGGGAGCTGTTTTTT.

In this sample, this clonotype turned up many times. The chain links TRBV6-1 to TRBJ2-5; the D gene is possibly TRBD2 (5 bases). The CDR3 has 14 residues. Germline CDR1 reads MNHNS; CDR2 reads SASEGT. Between the trimmed V and J ends, which lost 7 bases and 1 base, there was a span of 13 bases. For the CDR3, the DNA is TGTGCCAGCAAAACGGGGTCGGTCCAAGAGACCCAGTACTTC. Translated, it gives CASKTGSVQETQYF.

The rearrangement uses TRBV5-1 and TRBJ2-6, with D uncertain. The CDR3 runs 14 residues. Per germline, CDR1 SGHRS and CDR2 YFSETQ. Trimming cost V 0 bases and J 4 bases, with 5 bases left between them. Here the CDR3 reads CASSLVAGANVLTF. The CDR3 DNA follows: TGCGCCAGCAGCTTGGTGGCAGGGGCCAACGTCCTGACTTTC.

This rearrangement joins TRBV7-3 to TRBJ2-7, with 9 bases matching TRBD1. Trimming at V came to 5 bases and at J to 6 bases, leaving 5 bases not matched to a gene. There are 13 residues in the CDR3. Per the germline V gene, CDR1 is SGHTA and CDR2 is FQGTGA. As DNA, the CDR3 is TGTGCCAGCAGCCGGGACAGGGAAGGCGAGCAGTACTTC. Encoded protein: CASSRDREGEQYF.

This clonotype has a count of ten or more. The V call is TRBV2, the J call TRBJ1-2; tentatively, D is TRBD1 (6 bases). Germline loops: CDR1 SNHLY, CDR2 FYNNEI. CDR3 size: 12 residues. V lost 6 bases to trimming and J lost 5 bases, with 10 bases between them. The CDR3 coding sequence is TGTGCCAGCAGAACAGGGTTATATGGCTACACCTTC. It translates to CASRTGLYGYTF.

This clonotype has more than one count but fewer than ten. The V call is TRBV5-6, the J call TRBJ1-1, with TRBD1 as a possible D gene (6 bases). Germline-derived CDR1 and CDR2 are SGHDT and YYEEEE. V was cut by 2 bases and J by 7 bases, with 9 bases left in between. This CDR3 contains 12 residues. CDR3 coding DNA: TGTGCCAGCAGCTTTACAGGGCTTGAAGCTTTCTTT. Translating it yields CASSFTGLEAFF.

The chain is built from TRBV18 and TRBJ2-1, with 7 bases identical to TRBD2. Germline V lookup: CDR1 KGHSH, CDR2 LQKENI. V dropped 3 bases and J dropped 6; count of bases not matched to a gene: 8. The CDR3 totals 15 residues. CDR3 sequence (DNA): TGTGCCAGCTCACCTTCGGCGGGAGACTTCAATGAGCAGTTCTTC. Encoded protein: CASSPSAGDFNEQFF.

About this clonotype: A much bigger clone sits one base away, suggesting this may be a read error. V gene TRBV28 combines with J gene TRBJ2-7; D is possibly TRBD2 (5 bases). CDR1 is MDHEN, CDR2 SYDVKM, per germline. This CDR3 has 13 amino acids. Trimming shortened V by 3 bases and J by 1 base, and 7 bases separated the two germline ends. The CDR3 protein is CASSFEGSYEQYF. CDR3 nucleotides: TGTGCCAGCAGTTTCGAGGGATCCTACGAGCAGTACTTC.

At least ten counts were recorded for this clonotype. The chain carries TRBV6-5 and TRBJ1-5, with D tentatively TRBD1 (6 bases). The germline V and J ends were trimmed by 0 bases and 2 bases, with 14 bases remaining between them. The CDR3 length is 17 residues. CDR1 and CDR2 (germline): MNHEY, SVGAGI. Here the CDR3 reads CASSYSRDIGGNQPQHF. In DNA, the CDR3 is TGTGCCAGCAGTTACTCTAGGGACATCGGAGGCAATCAGCCCCAGCATTTT.

A note on this clonotype: This may be a read error, as it is one base from a much larger clone. The chain uses TRBV10-3 and TRBJ2-5; D may be TRBD1 (6 bases). The germline gives CDR1 ENHRY, CDR2 SYGVKD. The CDR3 runs to 15 residues. DNA for the CDR3: TGTGCCATCAGTGAATTCGGAAACAGGGCCGAGACCCGGTACTTC. Encoded protein: CAISEFGNRAETRYF.

This clonotype has at least ten counts. Here the CDR3 DNA reads TGTGCCAGCAGGGTCTCGGGGGGGACTGAAGCTTTCTTT. Residues: CASRVSGGTEAFF. The J gene is TRBJ1-1, the V gene TRBV3-1; perhaps TRBD1 as D (5 bases). Germline-derived CDR1 and CDR2 are LGHDT and YNNKEL (reference sequence). Between the trimmed V and J ends, which lost 6 bases and 5 bases, there was a span of 13 bases. The CDR3 runs 13 residues.

This clonotype was observed a handful of times. CDR3 DNA: TGTGCCAGCAGCTTAGCAGGATCACCCCTCCACTTT. Translation gives CASSLAGSPLHF. The rearrangement links TRBV7-9 to TRBJ1-6; D ambiguous. There are 12 residues in the CDR3. Looked up from germline, CDR1 is SEHNR and CDR2 is FQNEAQ (reference sequence). Between the trimmed V and J ends, which lost 0 bases and 10 bases, there was a span of 4 bases.

A remark on this clonotype: A far bigger clonotype differs at one base, so this is likely a read error. The rearrangement links TRBV3-1 to TRBJ1-1, with 9 bases fitting TRBD1. This CDR3 has 15 amino acids. The V gene's germline CDR1 is LGHDT and CDR2 YNNKEL (reference sequence). The DNA for the CDR3 is TGTGCCAGCAGCCAAACCGGGACAGGGAGTCCTGAAGCTCTCTTT. Translating gives CASSQTGTGSPEALF.

The J gene is TRBJ1-6, the V gene TRBV3-1; D remains ambiguous. V lost 0 bases and J lost 6, with 12 bases in between. This CDR3 is 16 amino acids long. CDR1 is LGHDT, CDR2 YNNKEL, per germline (reference sequence). The CDR3 bases are TGTGCCAGCAGCCAAGACCTCAGGAAGGGTAATTCACCCCTCCACTTT. Its protein is CASSQDLRKGNSPLHF.

V and J are TRBV29-1 and TRBJ2-1, with D maybe TRBD1 (7 bases). The V end lost 6 bases, the J end lost 9 bases, and 12 bases lay between the germline ends. Germline V gene sequence: CDR1 SQVTM, CDR2 ANQGSEA. The CDR3 contains 11 residues. For the CDR3, the DNA is TGCAGCGTGGAGGGGGCCGGTGAGCAGTTCTTC. Encoded protein: CSVEGAGEQFF.

In regard to this clonotype: A read error may produce the germline difference seen at one junction end. The V call is TRBV5-6, the J call TRBJ2-3; possible D gene TRBD2, 5 bases. The V gene's germline CDR1 is SGHDT and CDR2 YYEEEE. The CDR3 sequence is 17 residues long. DNA of the CDR3: TGTGCCAGCAGCTTGGGCGCGGATATCCCTAGCACAGATACGCAGTGTTTT. Encoded protein: CASSLGADIPSTDTQCF. Complete variable domain (other parts from reference TRBV5-6 and TRBJ2-3): DAGVTQSPTHLIKTRGQQVTLRCSPKSGHDTVSWYQQALGQGPQFIFQYYEEEERQRGNFPDRFSGHQFPNYSSELNVNALLLGDSALYLCASSLGADIPSTDTQCFGPGTRLTVL.

The J gene is TRBJ1-4, the V gene TRBV11-3; a weak D match, TRBD1 (6 bases). The CDR3 has 17 amino acids. The germline V gene has CDR1 SGHNT and CDR2 YENEEA. V gave up 5 bases and J gave up 2 bases, with 18 bases separating them. CDR3 nucleotides: TGTGCCAGCAGCCCCCGGGGTAAGGGGGAGACTAATGAAAAACTGTTTTTT. Its translation: CASSPRGKGETNEKLFF.

This clonotype appeared many times. The chain recombines TRBV28 with TRBJ1-1; 7 positions agree with TRBD1. V dropped 9 bases and J dropped 0; count of bases not matched to a gene: 16. Germline V CDR1 and CDR2: MDHEN, SYDVKM. The CDR3 runs to 17 residues. This chain's CDR3 is CASETPTGVSMNTEAFF. The DNA of the CDR3 is TGTGCCAGTGAGACACCTACAGGGGTATCCATGAACACTGAAGCTTTCTTT.

The chain is built from TRBV7-9 and TRBJ2-7, with 12 bases fitting TRBD1. CDR3 length: 18 residues. The germline CDR1 and CDR2 sequences are SEHNR and FQNEAQ (reference sequence). V gave up 4 bases and J gave up 3 bases; unmatched junction bases: 13. The chain's CDR3 is CASSSEARGQGAVYEQYF. CDR3 coding DNA: TGTGCCAGCAGCTCCGAAGCAAGGGGACAGGGGGCGGTCTACGAGCAGTACTTC.

As to this clonotype: A much larger clone sits a single nucleotide away, making a read error possible. This chain uses TRBV19 with TRBJ1-2, with D possibly matching TRBD1 (5 bases). V lost 6 bases and J 8 bases, leaving 16 bases between the germline ends. This CDR3 is 13 amino acids long. Germline CDR1 and CDR2: LNHDA and SQIVND (reference sequence). CDR3 DNA sequence: TGTGCCAGTAGCCCTCGGGGGTTCGGAGGCTACACCTTC. Protein sequence: CASSPRGFGGYTF.

The V gene is TRBV18, the J gene TRBJ2-7, with D uncertain. This CDR3 is 14 amino acids long. Germline CDR1 and CDR2: KGHSH and LQKENI. V lost 0 bases and J 3 bases, leaving 9 bases between the germline ends. In DNA, the CDR3 is TGTGCCAGCTCACCACCGTCAATCCTCTACGAGCAGTACTTC. Translated: CASSPPSILYEQYF.

This clonotype was seen more than once but under ten times. The rearrangement links TRBV28 to TRBJ2-3; no clear D gene. The CDR3 is 12 residues long. V was pared by 7 bases and J by 6 bases, with 11 bases between. The V gene's germline CDR1 is MDHEN and CDR2 SYDVKM. CDR3 nucleotide sequence: TGTGCCAGCACCCTACCCTCGGATACGCAGTATTTT. It encodes CASTLPSDTQYF. The entire variable domain, with the rest obtained from reference TRBV28 and TRBJ2-3, is as follows: DVKVTQSSRYLVKRTGEKVFLECVQDMDHENMFWYRQDPGLGLRLIYFSYDVKMKEKGDIPEGYSVSREKKERFSLILESASTNQTSMYLCASTLPSDTQYFGPGTRLTVL.

The table lists this clonotype with a few counts. CDR3 sequence: CATSDFTGQGSGELFF. The DNA of the CDR3 is TGTGCCACCAGTGATTTTACGGGACAGGGGTCCGGGGAGCTGTTTTTT. The rearrangement links TRBV24-1 to TRBJ2-2; 10 bases fit TRBD1. This CDR3 is 16 amino acids long. Trimming removed 1 base from V and 6 bases from J; junction bases left unmatched: 4. CDR1 KGHDR and CDR2 SFDVKD come from the germline V gene.

The rearrangement joins TRBV6-2 or TRBV6-3 to TRBJ1-5; D ambiguous. CDR3 length: 14 amino acids. Trimming left V 7 bases short and J 4 bases short, with 14 bases between. From germline, CDR1 is MNHEY and CDR2 SVGEGT. The CDR3 DNA reads TGTGCCAGCAAACGTCGGGGAGAAAATCAGCCCCAGCATTTT. Amino acids: CASKRRGENQPQHF.